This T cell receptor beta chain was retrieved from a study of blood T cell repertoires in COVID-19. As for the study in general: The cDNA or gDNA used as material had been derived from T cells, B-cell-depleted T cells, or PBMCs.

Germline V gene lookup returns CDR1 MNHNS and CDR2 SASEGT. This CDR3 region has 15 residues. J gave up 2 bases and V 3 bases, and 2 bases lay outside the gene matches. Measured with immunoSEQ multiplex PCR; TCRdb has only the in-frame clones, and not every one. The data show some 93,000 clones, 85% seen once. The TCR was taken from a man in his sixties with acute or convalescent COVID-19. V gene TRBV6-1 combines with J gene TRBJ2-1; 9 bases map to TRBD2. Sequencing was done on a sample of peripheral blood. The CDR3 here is CASSDAGGPYNEQFF. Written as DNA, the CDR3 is TGTGCCAGCAGTGATGCGGGAGGGCCCTACAATGAGCAGTTCTTC.